The 15 T cell receptor beta chains below all came from one sample that was sequenced in a study of cytomegalovirus exposure and HLA in healthy donors. The PCR made use of 60 Vbeta and 13 Jbeta primers. Assay: immunoSEQ multiplex PCR; the TCRdb copy retains only in-frame clones and omits some. The data hold around 200,000 clones, with about 74% observed a single time. Material: PBMCs. The receptors come from a man aged 40-55 years in good health and CMV-seronegative.

This rearrangement joins TRBV11-2 to TRBJ1-1; 8 bases agree with TRBD1. Germline loops: CDR1 SGHAT, CDR2 FQNNGV. The length of the CDR3 is 12 residues. V lost 4 bases and J lost 7; bases outside the gene matches: 2. As DNA, the CDR3 is TGTGCCAGCAGCTCACAGGGGGTTGAAGCTTTCTTT. It is translated as CASSSQGVEAFF.

This chain links TRBV6-6 with TRBJ2-5; 7 positions match TRBD1. This CDR3 is 14 amino acids long. With V trimmed by 5 bases and J by 3 bases, 6 bases remained unmatched. Germline assignment: CDR1 MNHNY and CDR2 SVGAGI (reference sequence). CDR3 loop: CASSPHDREETQYF. The CDR3 DNA is TGTGCCAGCAGTCCTCATGACAGGGAAGAGACCCAGTACTTC.

This clone was seen more than once but under ten times. V is TRBV11-2 and J is TRBJ2-4; possible D gene TRBD2, 5 bases. Trimming shortened V by 6 bases and J by 0 bases, and 6 bases separated the two germline ends. The germline gives CDR1 SGHAT, CDR2 FQNNGV. The CDR3 extends over 13 amino acids. For the CDR3, the DNA is TGTGCCAGCAGGCGGGTAGCCAAAAACATTCAGTACTTC. Amino acid sequence: CASRRVAKNIQYF.

V usage is TRBV19 and J usage is TRBJ1-1, with D uncertain. The CDR3 runs 12 residues. V was pared by 7 bases and J by 4 bases, with 10 bases between. Per the germline V gene, CDR1 is LNHDA and CDR2 is SQIVND (reference sequence). Written as DNA, the CDR3 is TGTGCCAGTATTAGTGGGAGCACTGAAGCTTTCTTT. It codes for CASISGSTEAFF.

The J gene is TRBJ2-1, the V gene TRBV5-4; D not certain. V dropped 5 bases and J dropped 4 bases, with 7 bases sitting between them. The V gene's germline CDR1 is SGHNT and CDR2 YYREEE (reference sequence). CDR3 length: 12 residues. CDR3 DNA: TGTGCCAGCAGTAATACATACAATGAGCAGTTCTTC. This encodes CASSNTYNEQFF.

The chain employs TRBV7-9 and TRBJ2-3, with a tentative D call TRBD2 (5 bases). The CDR3 extends over 15 amino acids. CDR1 SEHNR and CDR2 FQNEAQ come from the germline V gene (reference sequence). V was pared by 1 base and J by 3 bases, with 11 bases between. The CDR3 here is CASSLETGWTDTQYF. CDR3 nucleotides: TGTGCCAGCAGCTTAGAAACGGGATGGACAGATACGCAGTATTTT. Together with reference TRBV7-9 and TRBJ2-3, the CDR3 gives the full variable domain: DTGVSQNPRHKITKRGQNVTFRCDPISEHNRLYWYRQTLGQGPEFLTYFQNEAQLEKSRLLSDRFSAERPKGSFSTLEIQRTEQGDSAMYLCASSLETGWTDTQYFGPGTRLTVL.

The rearrangement uses TRBV18 and TRBJ1-1; weak D call: TRBD1 (5 bases). This CDR3 spans 14 amino acids. Germline V gene lookup returns CDR1 KGHSH and CDR2 LQKENI. V was pared by 2 bases and J by 10 bases, with 17 bases between. CDR3 loop: CASSPGADFRGAFF. The CDR3 DNA follows: TGTGCCAGCTCACCAGGGGCTGACTTTAGGGGAGCTTTCTTT.

The chain employs TRBV28 and TRBJ1-5; D remains unclear. Trimming shortened V by 11 bases and J by 5 bases, and 13 bases separated the two germline ends. CDR3 length: 12 amino acids. Per the germline V gene, CDR1 is MDHEN and CDR2 is SYDVKM. CDR3 DNA: TGTGCCGCTAGGCTACCCGATCAGCCCCAGCATTTT. Translation gives CAARLPDQPQHF. Variable domain in full (rest from reference TRBV28 and TRBJ1-5): DVKVTQSSRYLVKRTGEKVFLECVQDMDHENMFWYRQDPGLGLRLIYFSYDVKMKEKGDIPEGYSVSREKKERFSLILESASTNQTSMYLCAARLPDQPQHFGDGTRLSIL.

The chain has TRBV4-3 and TRBJ1-1, with TRBD1 identical over 9 bases. Trimming at V came to 0 bases and at J to 4 bases, leaving 9 bases not matched to a gene. Germline V gene sequence: CDR1 LGHNA, CDR2 YSLEER. The CDR3 has 17 amino acids. CDR3 sequence: CASSQDWGQGIGTEAFF. In nucleotides, the CDR3 is TGCGCCAGCAGCCAAGATTGGGGACAGGGAATTGGCACTGAAGCTTTCTTT.

This clone was counted between two and nine times. The V gene is TRBV2, the J gene TRBJ1-2, with 8 nucleotides matching TRBD1. The junction had 13 bases not matched to a gene; V was cut back by 11 bases and J by 5 bases. The CDR3 consists of 14 residues. Germline V lookup: CDR1 SNHLY, CDR2 FYNNEI. DNA of the CDR3: TGTGCCGGAATGCGGACAGGGTCAGTGTATGGCTACACCTTC. Its protein is CAGMRTGSVYGYTF.

The chain uses TRBV2 and TRBJ2-7; tentatively, D is TRBD2 (5 bases). CDR1 is SNHLY and CDR2 is FYNNEI in the germline V gene. Between the trimmed V and J ends, which lost 7 bases and 6 bases, there was a span of 13 bases. The CDR3 is made up of 12 amino acids. CDR3: CASTQRGSEQYF. The CDR3 DNA follows: TGTGCCAGCACCCAACGGGGTAGCGAGCAGTACTTC.

The gene calls are TRBV30 and TRBJ2-5; D unclear. The DNA end is a closer match to TRBJ2-7, so the J assignment may be wrong. Per germline, CDR1 GTSNPN and CDR2 SVGIG (reference sequence). CDR3 length equals 14 residues. CDR3 nucleotides: TGTGCCTGGAGGGATAGGAGCCTAGCCTACGAGCAGTACTTC. Its translation: CAWRDRSLAYEQYF.

The chain has TRBV27 and TRBJ1-1, with D uncertain. The CDR3 has 13 amino acids. The V end was cut by 3 bases, the J end by 4 bases, with 9 bases between. Germline V gene sequence: CDR1 MNHEY, CDR2 SMNVEV (reference sequence). The CDR3 spells CASSFPGSTEAFF. The CDR3 bases are TGTGCCAGCAGTTTCCCCGGGAGCACTGAAGCTTTCTTT.

The rearrangement uses TRBV28 and TRBJ1-5; TRBD1 matches at 11 bases. With V trimmed by 3 bases and J by 2 bases, 3 bases remained unmatched. From germline, CDR1 is MDHEN and CDR2 SYDVKM. This CDR3 spans 16 amino acids. CDR3 in amino acids: CASSFGTGGGNQPQHF. The DNA for the CDR3 is TGTGCCAGCAGTTTTGGGACAGGGGGTGGCAATCAGCCCCAGCATTTT. Full variable domain (remainder filled in from reference TRBV28 and TRBJ1-5): DVKVTQSSRYLVKRTGEKVFLECVQDMDHENMFWYRQDPGLGLRLIYFSYDVKMKEKGDIPEGYSVSREKKERFSLILESASTNQTSMYLCASSFGTGGGNQPQHFGDGTRLSIL.

V usage is TRBV9 and J usage is TRBJ2-6; unclear D gene. This CDR3 is 15 amino acids long. Germline lookup yields CDR1 SGDLS and CDR2 YYNGEE. The germline V and J ends were trimmed by 0 bases and 3 bases, with 7 bases remaining between them. The CDR3 spells CASSVAFRGANVLTF. The CDR3 nucleotides read TGTGCCAGCAGCGTAGCCTTTCGTGGGGCCAACGTCCTGACTTTC.